This TCR beta chain stems from a study of blood T cell repertoires in COVID-19. Germline CDR1 SEHNR, CDR2 FQNEAQ (reference sequence). V was cut by 5 bases and J by 2 bases, with 19 bases left in between. CDR3 length: 17 amino acids. Original methodology: By means of reference gene primer amplification, nucleated cell counts were estimated. The protocol was immunoSEQ multiplex PCR, while the TCRdb copy is restricted to in-frame clones and leaves out a portion. The D gene and trimming were derived from the DNA, and the V and J assignments and clone size from that table. The table has some 300,000 clones, about nine tenths seen once. This clone was detected only once.

This TCR was sampled from a young man with active or convalescent COVID-19. Sequenced material: peripheral blood. V is TRBV7-9 and J is TRBJ2-1; tentative D call: TRBD2 (5 bases). The CDR3: CASSIQRRGTTYNEQFF. DNA of the CDR3: TGTGCCAGCAGCATACAGCGCCGGGGAACGACCTACAATGAGCAGTTCTTC.